The 6 T cell receptor beta chains presented below share a single source sample, sequenced in a study of T cell clonotyping in hematopoietic cell transplantation. Time point in this sample: recipient sample about 28 days before transplant, after cytoreduction. The table came from immunoSEQ multiplex PCR; TCRdb's copy has only in-frame clones and leaves some out. This table holds more than 40,000 clones, approximately 81% found once. This sample comprised peripheral blood mononuclear cells, obtained before stem cell transplant. All receptors come from a man aged 55 to 69 with acute myeloid leukemia. Some clones in this sample may be carry-over from other donors' samples.

J is TRBJ1-2 and V is TRBV6-1; D is unclear. Trimming cost V 6 bases and J 6 bases, with 17 bases left between them. Germline V CDR1 and CDR2: MNHNS, SASEGT. The CDR3 is made up of 14 amino acids. CDR3 in amino acids: CASSSGPVGHGYTF. In nucleotides, the CDR3 is TGTGCCAGCAGCTCCGGCCCAGTCGGGCATGGCTACACCTTC.

The J gene is TRBJ2-7, the V gene TRBV4-1; 7 nucleotides match TRBD1. CDR3 size: 13 residues. Per the germline V gene, CDR1 is MGHRA and CDR2 is YSYEKL. Trimming removed 4 bases from V and 7 bases from J; junction bases left unmatched: 7. Here the CDR3 reads CASSPGQALEQYF. CDR3 in DNA: TGCGCCAGCAGCCCAGGACAGGCCCTGGAGCAGTACTTC.

Comment on this clone: Other DNA sequences in this specimen translate into the identical CDR3. The chain is built from TRBV27 and TRBJ2-1; no firm D call. The germline gives CDR1 MNHEY, CDR2 SMNVEV (reference sequence). This CDR3 is 13 amino acids long. Trimming removed 0 bases at V and 8 bases at J, with 8 bases between. CDR3 in DNA: TGTGCCAGCAGTTTATCGTTGGTCTATGAGCAGTTCTTC. Translating it yields CASSLSLVYEQFF.

The rearrangement uses TRBV2 and TRBJ2-3, with D possibly being TRBD1 (7 bases). Germline assignment: CDR1 SNHLY and CDR2 FYNNEI. The V end lost 7 bases, the J end lost 3 bases, and 26 bases lay between the germline ends. This CDR3 region has 18 residues. CDR3 region: CASTEKGANSAGTDTQYF. The CDR3 DNA is TGTGCCAGCACCGAAAAGGGGGCAAATTCGGCGGGGACAGATACGCAGTATTTT.

The sample holds a few counts of this clone. The CDR3 protein is CASSLVAGGGEQYF. As DNA, the CDR3 is TGTGCCAGCAGCTTAGTAGCGGGGGGAGGCGAGCAGTACTTC. The chain has TRBV9 and TRBJ2-7; 10 bases map to TRBD2. The length of the CDR3 is 14 residues. Losses at the gene ends were 4 bases for V and 6 bases for J; bases not matched to a gene: 7. Looked up from germline, CDR1 is SGDLS and CDR2 is YYNGEE.

The CDR3: CASRIGQGGGYTF. The CDR3 DNA reads TGTGCCAGCAGGATCGGACAGGGCGGCGGCTACACCTTC. The chain recombines TRBV6-5 with TRBJ1-2; 8 bases match TRBD1. This CDR3 contains 13 residues. V lost 6 bases, J lost 8 bases, and 8 bases stayed unmatched. Germline V lookup: CDR1 MNHEY, CDR2 SVGAGI.